The 3 T cell receptor beta chains below come from one sample, sequenced in a study of identical twins. From the 5' RACE reads, TCRdb called clonotypes with MiXCR, one entry per CDR3 protein. The table has about 240,000 distinct CDR3 sequences, 10% to 15% seen once. The sample was also linked to a second study, of yellow fever vaccine responses in identical twins.

Sequenced input: memory (CD45RO+) T cells sorted from blood. The receptors derive from a woman between 18 and 29 years old in good health.

This clonotype was found once. This chain uses TRBV5-5 with TRBJ2-7; D may be TRBD1 or TRBD2 (5 bases each). CDR1 is SGHKS and CDR2 is YYEKEE in the germline V gene (reference sequence). This CDR3 is built from 15 residues. Deletions cut 2 bases from V and 0 bases from J, with 12 bases between. The CDR3 sequence: CASSFWGTSSYEQYF. The CDR3 DNA follows: TGTGCCAGCAGCTTTTGGGGGACGAGCTCCTACGAGCAGTACTTC.

This clonotype was observed at least ten times. CDR3 nucleotide sequence: TGCGCCAGCAGCCACTTTCCCCGGGACAGTCAACAACAAGAGACCCAGTACTTC. As protein: CASSHFPRDSQQQETQYF. The chain recombines TRBV4-3 with TRBJ2-5; TRBD1 matches at 7 bases. Germline V gene lookup returns CDR1 LGHNA and CDR2 YSLEER. The CDR3 has 18 amino acids. Trimming at V came to 3 bases and at J to 2 bases, leaving 15 bases not matched to a gene.

The chain combines TRBV6-6 with TRBJ1-4, with D maybe TRBD1 (5 bases). The V and J ends lost 4 bases and 8 bases respectively, with 5 bases between them. The CDR3 is 11 amino acids. Per germline, CDR1 MNHNY and CDR2 SVGAGI (reference sequence). The CDR3 protein is CASSWGEKLFF. As DNA, the CDR3 is TGTGCCAGCAGTTGGGGCGAAAAACTGTTTTTT.